The 29 T cell receptor beta chains listed next were all sequenced from one sample in a study of post-analysis software for immune sequencing data. Their recognized antigens are unknown. Libraries were made from TCR beta cDNA, and they carried unique molecular identifiers. TCRdb ran MiXCR on the PCR reads and lists one entry per CDR3 protein. Of about 540,000 distinct CDR3 sequences in the sample, roughly 34% are singletons; the top ten hold 4.5% to 7.5%. Whole-study results and caveats: Among 5 or 6 TRBV segments more frequent in patients than controls were TRBV5-6, TRBV5-1 and TRBV20-1.

The specimen was blood. Receptors were obtained from a girl aged 2-17 years with multiple sclerosis.

The chain couples TRBV11-2 to TRBJ2-1; D remains ambiguous. V shed 1 base and J shed 2 bases, with 18 bases lying between them. This CDR3 comprises 18 residues. Germline lookup yields CDR1 SGHAT and CDR2 FQNNGV. The DNA of the CDR3 is TGTGCCAGCAGCTTAGGGGCTATCGCTGCCTCCGCCTACAATGAGCAGTTCTTC. Amino acids: CASSLGAIAASAYNEQFF.

CDR3 sequence reads: CASSQKDPTDTQYF. The DNA for the CDR3 is TGTGCCAGCAGCCAAAAAGACCCCACAGATACGCAGTATTTT. This chain uses TRBV7-8 with TRBJ2-3; no clear D gene. The germline V gene encodes CDR1 SGHVS and CDR2 FQNEAQ. The CDR3 totals 14 residues. Trimming took 5 bases from V and 2 from J, leaving 11 bases between them. The full variable domain, in which reference TRBV7-8 and TRBJ2-3 provide the parts outside the CDR3, is GAGVSQSPRYKVAKRGQDVALRCDPISGHVSLFWYQQALGQGPEFLTYFQNEAQLDKSGLPSDRFFAERPEGSVSTLKIQRTQQEDSAVYLCASSQKDPTDTQYFGPGTRLTVL.

The chain carries TRBV5-1 and TRBJ1-6; no clear D. Germline CDR1 and CDR2: SGHRS and YFSETQ. The CDR3 totals 14 residues. The V and J ends lost 0 bases and 7 bases respectively, with 8 bases between them. For the CDR3, the DNA is TGCGCCAGCAGCTTGGCCACAGCGAATTCACCCCTCCACTTT. Its protein product is CASSLATANSPLHF.

The chain combines TRBV7-9 with TRBJ2-4; D may correspond to TRBD1 or TRBD2 (6 bases each). Germline V gene data show CDR1 as SEHNR and CDR2 as FQNEAQ (reference sequence). The CDR3 covers 11 residues. The V gene lost 7 bases and the J gene lost 13 bases, with 14 bases spanning the gap. The CDR3 DNA reads TGTGCCAGCACTTCGAAGGGGGGCCAGTACTTC. Its protein product is CASTSKGGQYF. Combining the CDR3 with reference TRBV7-9 and TRBJ2-4 gives the whole variable domain DTGVSQNPRHKITKRGQNVTFRCDPISEHNRLYWYRQTLGQGPEFLTYFQNEAQLEKSRLLSDRFSAERPKGSFSTLEIQRTEQGDSAMYLCASTSKGGQYFGAGTRLSVL.

As DNA, the CDR3 is TGCAGCGTTGACCCGTCCGGCGATACGCAGTATTTT. Translated, it gives CSVDPSGDTQYF. The chain links TRBV29-1 to TRBJ2-3, with unresolved D. The ends were cut back, 3 bases at V and 6 bases at J, with 10 bases in the middle. The CDR3 contains 12 residues. Germline V lookup: CDR1 SQVTM, CDR2 ANQGSEA.

This clonotype was found a few times. V is TRBV5-1 and J is TRBJ1-1; 12 positions match TRBD1. V dropped 3 bases and J dropped 5; count of bases not matched to a gene: 2. Germline V gives CDR1 SGHRS, CDR2 YFSETQ. The CDR3 length is 14 residues. The CDR3 region has the DNA TGCGCCAGCAGCTGGGACAGGGGGCGGACTGAAGCTTTCTTT. Amino acid sequence: CASSWDRGRTEAFF. Full variable domain (remainder filled in from reference TRBV5-1 and TRBJ1-1): KAGVTQTPRYLIKTRGQQVTLSCSPISGHRSVSWYQQTPGQGLQFLFEYFSETQRNKGNFPGRFSGRQFSNSRSEMNVSTLELGDSALYLCASSWDRGRTEAFFGQGTRLTVV.

This clonotype has a count of ten or more. The V call is TRBV10-3, the J call TRBJ1-2, with 7 positions matching TRBD1. This CDR3 is built from 12 residues. The trim removed 4 bases at V and 6 bases at J, leaving 2 bases unmatched. Germline CDR1 ENHRY, CDR2 SYGVKD. The CDR3 protein is CAISGQGDGYTF. In nucleotides, the CDR3 is TGTGCCATCAGTGGACAGGGTGATGGCTACACCTTC.

This clonotype showed up just once. The chain combines TRBV10-3 with TRBJ1-1; no reliable D call. The germline CDR1 and CDR2 sequences are ENHRY and SYGVKD. This CDR3 contains 12 residues. V was clipped by 2 bases and J by 10 bases, with 11 bases between them. The CDR3 sequence is CAISERYSGAFF. DNA for the CDR3: TGTGCCATCAGTGAGAGATACTCAGGAGCTTTCTTT.

In this sample, this clonotype turned up a few times. The chain employs TRBV24-1 and TRBJ2-3, with 13 bases that match TRBD2. The CDR3 consists of 16 residues. Germline lookup yields CDR1 KGHDR and CDR2 SFDVKD. V dropped 3 bases and J dropped 4; count of bases not matched to a gene: 3. The CDR3 DNA reads as TGTGCCACCAGTGATCAGACTAGCGGGGGGTCAGATACGCAGTATTTT. Translation: CATSDQTSGGSDTQYF.

This sequence joins TRBV10-3 and TRBJ2-7, with D unresolved. From germline, CDR1 is ENHRY and CDR2 SYGVKD. Trimming removed 5 bases from V and 4 bases from J, with 15 bases in between. This CDR3 region has 14 residues. This CDR3 reads CAISWGTGRYEQYF. CDR3 coding DNA: TGTGCCATCAGTTGGGGTACGGGCCGGTACGAGCAGTACTTC.

V usage is TRBV24-1 and J usage is TRBJ2-1, with a possible D match to TRBD1 (6 bases). The CDR3 is 16 residues long. The germline CDR1 and CDR2 sequences are KGHDR and SFDVKD. Trimming left V 0 bases short and J 1 base short, with 9 bases between. CDR3 protein: CATSDLAGVSYNEQFF. The DNA of the CDR3 is TGTGCCACCAGTGATTTGGCAGGGGTTTCCTACAATGAGCAGTTCTTC.

This clonotype was observed a few times. The chain couples TRBV20-1 to TRBJ1-6; 8 positions match TRBD1. CDR3 length equals 16 residues. Unmatched junction bases numbered 9, after V lost 0 bases and J lost 8 bases. Looked up from germline, CDR1 is DFQATT and CDR2 is SNEGSKA (reference sequence). The CDR3 reads CSARDLRTGTDSPLHF. The CDR3 nucleotides are TGCAGTGCTAGAGATCTTAGGACAGGGACGGATTCACCCCTCCACTTT.

As to this clonotype: A read error may produce the germline difference seen at one junction end. This rearrangement joins TRBV29-1 to TRBJ1-2; the D is unclear. CDR3 length: 11 amino acids. Germline CDR1 and CDR2: SQVTM and ANQGSEA. The CDR3 DNA follows: TGCAGCGTTGATGGTGGGCATGGCTGCACCTTC. Translated: CSVDGGHGCTF.

The V and J genes are TRBV6-1 and TRBJ1-2, with D possibly being TRBD1 (5 bases). V was clipped by 4 bases and J by 6 bases, with 12 bases between them. There are 13 residues in the CDR3. CDR1 MNHNS and CDR2 SASEGT come from the germline V gene. The CDR3 region is CASSAVQGHGYTF. Here the CDR3 DNA reads TGTGCCAGCAGTGCGGTCCAGGGTCATGGCTACACCTTC.

The sample holds a few counts of this clonotype. The junction differs from germline at one of its ends, possibly a read error. This sequence joins TRBV2 and TRBJ2-5; D ambiguous. CDR3 size: 12 residues. In germline, CDR1 is SNHLY, CDR2 FYNNEI. CDR3 nucleotides: TGTGCCAGCCGTGATATTCTAGAGACCCAGTACTTC. This encodes CASRDILETQYF.

In this sample, this clonotype turned up a few times. The DNA for the CDR3 is TGTGCCAGCAGCCGTACGGACGGATCCTATGGCTACACCTTC. Protein: CASSRTDGSYGYTF. This sequence joins TRBV11-1 and TRBJ1-2; D gene uncertain. The germline gives CDR1 SGHAT, CDR2 FQDESV (reference sequence). The CDR3 length is 14 residues. V was trimmed by 5 bases and J by 4 bases, leaving 14 bases between them.

The chain's CDR3 is CASSLVTGPMMGNEQFF. The CDR3 nucleotides read TGCGCCAGCAGCTTGGTCACTGGACCTATGATGGGCAATGAGCAGTTCTTC. The chain combines TRBV5-1 with TRBJ2-1, with D unclear. The CDR3 is made up of 17 amino acids. Germline V CDR1 and CDR2: SGHRS, YFSETQ. With 0 bases removed from V and 6 bases from J, the gap between germline ends came to 19 bases.

CDR3 in DNA: TGTGCCAGCAGCCCAGGGACAGGCCGTCCCCATAACTATGGCTACACCTTC. This gives the protein CASSPGTGRPHNYGYTF. The V gene is TRBV5-6, the J gene TRBJ1-2; 8 nucleotides line up with TRBD1. Germline assignment: CDR1 SGHDT and CDR2 YYEEEE. After removal of 4 bases from V and 1 base from J, the junction contained 12 bases not matched to a gene. The CDR3 sequence is 17 residues long.

This clonotype was found a few times. The V call is TRBV11-2, the J call TRBJ2-5, with TRBD2 matching over 13 bases. The CDR3 is 19 amino acids. Trimming removed 4 bases from V and 5 bases from J; junction bases left unmatched: 16. The germline gives CDR1 SGHAT, CDR2 FQNNGV. The DNA for the CDR3 is TGTGCCAGCAGCTCCTTTCCACTAGCGGGGGGGCAAAAGGTGGAGACCCAGTACTTC. Amino acid sequence: CASSSFPLAGGQKVETQYF.

The chain combines TRBV19 with TRBJ1-5; possibly TRBD1 for D (6 bases). The germline CDR1 and CDR2 sequences are LNHDA and SQIVND (reference sequence). The ends were cut back, 4 bases at V and 3 bases at J, with 16 bases in the middle. This CDR3 is 16 amino acids long. This CDR3 reads CASSTPRGGPNQPQHF. CDR3 nucleotide sequence: TGTGCCAGTAGTACCCCTAGGGGGGGCCCCAATCAGCCCCAGCATTTT.

The V gene is TRBV9, the J gene TRBJ2-3; possibly TRBD1 or TRBD2 for D (6 bases each). Trimming cost V 3 bases and J 5 bases, with 13 bases left between them. Germline lookup yields CDR1 SGDLS and CDR2 YYNGEE. This CDR3 spans 14 amino acids. This CDR3 is CASSGGAGGDTQYF. CDR3 coding DNA: TGTGCCAGCAGCGGGGGGGCCGGTGGAGATACGCAGTATTTT.

This clonotype was detected only a few times. The V gene is TRBV29-1, the J gene TRBJ1-2; D not certain. CDR1 is SQVTM and CDR2 is ANQGSEA in the germline V gene. The V gene lost 6 bases and the J gene lost 5 bases, with 13 bases spanning the gap. The CDR3 is 12 amino acids. The CDR3: CSVRDETYGYTF. The CDR3 DNA sequence: TGCAGCGTGAGGGATGAGACTTATGGCTACACCTTC.

The J gene is TRBJ1-1, the V gene TRBV29-1; D uncertain. CDR1 and CDR2 (germline): SQVTM, ANQGSEA. This CDR3 has 11 residues. Trimming removed 6 bases at V and 8 bases at J, with 13 bases between. The CDR3 DNA reads TGCAGCGTGGTTGGAGCGTCAGAAGCTTTCTTT. This translates into CSVVGASEAFF. Full variable domain (outside the CDR3, taken from reference TRBV29-1 and TRBJ1-1): SAVISQKPSRDICQRGTSLTIQCQVDSQVTMMFWYRQQPGQSLTLIATANQGSEATYESGFVIDKFPISRPNLTFSTLTVSNMSPEDSSIYLCSVVGASEAFFGQGTRLTVV.

This clonotype was observed a handful of times. The rearrangement joins TRBV6-1 to TRBJ2-1; TRBD1 aligns across 10 bases. The CDR3 runs 15 residues. The junction had 9 bases not matched to a gene; V was cut back by 7 bases and J by 6 bases. Germline assignment: CDR1 MNHNS and CDR2 SASEGT. The CDR3 DNA sequence: TGTGCCAGCATAGAGACAGGGGGCTACTTCAATGAGCAGTTCTTC. As protein: CASIETGGYFNEQFF.

This clonotype was recorded a few times. The chain links TRBV18 to TRBJ2-5; tentatively, D is TRBD2 (6 bases). The CDR3 sequence is 13 residues long. The V gene lost 5 bases and the J gene lost 4 bases, with 11 bases spanning the gap. Germline CDR1 KGHSH, CDR2 LQKENI. The CDR3 DNA is TGTGCCAGCTCAAGTTGGCGGGGAGAGACCCAGTACTTC. It is translated as CASSSWRGETQYF.

The chain has TRBV5-1 and TRBJ2-3, with TRBD2 matching over 15 bases. From germline, CDR1 is SGHRS and CDR2 YFSETQ. V lost 4 bases, J lost 0 bases, and 6 bases stayed unmatched. There are 18 residues in the CDR3. CDR3 loop: CASSLGLAGGASTDTQYF. The CDR3 bases are TGCGCCAGCAGCCTCGGACTAGCGGGGGGGGCCAGCACAGATACGCAGTATTTT.

There are a few counts of this clonotype. This sequence joins TRBV10-2 and TRBJ2-7; D not resolved. V lost 5 bases to trimming and J lost 2 bases, with 10 bases between them. This CDR3 has 13 residues. Germline V gene data show CDR1 as WSHSY and CDR2 as SAAADI. The chain's CDR3 is CASSFINTYEQYF. DNA for the CDR3: TGCGCCAGCAGTTTTATTAACACCTACGAGCAGTACTTC.

The rearrangement joins TRBV20-1 to TRBJ2-5; no firm D call. Per the germline V gene, CDR1 is DFQATT and CDR2 is SNEGSKA (reference sequence). The CDR3 extends over 15 amino acids. Trimming cost V 4 bases and J 3 bases, with 18 bases left between them. The chain's CDR3 is CSAKTGLGLKETQYF. In DNA form, the CDR3 reads TGCAGTGCTAAAACCGGGCTAGGCCTTAAAGAGACCCAGTACTTC.

V gene TRBV20-1 combines with J gene TRBJ2-3; D may be TRBD2 (5 bases). CDR1 and CDR2 from the germline V gene are DFQATT and SNEGSKA (reference sequence). This CDR3 is built from 15 residues. V lost 5 bases to trimming and J lost 0 bases, with 15 bases between them. The CDR3 protein is CSARSTGVSTDTQYF. CDR3 coding DNA: TGCAGTGCTCGCTCCACCGGGGTTAGCACAGATACGCAGTATTTT.